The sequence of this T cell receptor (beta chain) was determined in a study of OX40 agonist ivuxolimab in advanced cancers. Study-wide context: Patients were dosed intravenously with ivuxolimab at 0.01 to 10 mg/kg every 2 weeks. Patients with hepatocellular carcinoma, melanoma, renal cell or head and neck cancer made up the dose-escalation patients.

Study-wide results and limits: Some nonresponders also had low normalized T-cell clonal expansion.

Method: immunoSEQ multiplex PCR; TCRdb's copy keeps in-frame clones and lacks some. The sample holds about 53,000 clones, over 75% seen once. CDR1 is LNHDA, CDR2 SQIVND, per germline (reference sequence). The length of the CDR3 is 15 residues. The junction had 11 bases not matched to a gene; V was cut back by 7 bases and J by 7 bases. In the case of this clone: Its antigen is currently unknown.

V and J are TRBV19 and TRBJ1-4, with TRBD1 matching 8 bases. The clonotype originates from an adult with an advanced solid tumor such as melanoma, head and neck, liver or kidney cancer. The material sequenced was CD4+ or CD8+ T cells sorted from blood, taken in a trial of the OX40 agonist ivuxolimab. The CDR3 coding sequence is TGTGCCAGTATGGGGAAGGACAGGGTCGGTGAAAAACTGTTTTTT. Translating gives CASMGKDRVGEKLFF.